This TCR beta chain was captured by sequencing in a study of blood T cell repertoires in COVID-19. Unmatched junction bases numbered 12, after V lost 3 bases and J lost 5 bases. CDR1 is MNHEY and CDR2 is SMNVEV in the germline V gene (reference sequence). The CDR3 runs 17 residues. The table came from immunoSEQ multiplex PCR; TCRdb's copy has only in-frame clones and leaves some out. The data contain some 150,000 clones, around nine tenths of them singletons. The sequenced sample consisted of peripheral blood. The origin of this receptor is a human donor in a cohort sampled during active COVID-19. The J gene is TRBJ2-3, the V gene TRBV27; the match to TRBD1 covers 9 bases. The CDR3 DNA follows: TGTGCCAGCAGTTTGAGCCCGACAGGGGGTGGGGAAGATACGCAGTATTTT. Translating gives CASSLSPTGGGEDTQYF.